This T cell receptor (beta chain) stems from a study of cytomegalovirus exposure and HLA in healthy donors. Whole-study findings and limits: Analyses of presence and absence presupposed an approximately uniform sequencing depth across donors.

Of note for this clone: What it recognizes is unknown.

The PCR made use of 60 Vbeta and 13 Jbeta primers. Using immunoSEQ multiplex PCR, the repertoire was profiled, and TCRdb retains in-frame clones only, with some absent. The table includes just over 150,000 clones, over 80% detected once. This cohort consisted of healthy bone marrow donors. Germline V lookup: CDR1 MNHNS, CDR2 SASEGT. The CDR3 is 16 amino acids. V lost 2 bases to trimming and J lost 6 bases; unmatched junction nucleotides: 13. The sample was PBMCs. The receptor's source is a male donor in good health and CMV-seropositive. The chain is built from TRBV6-1 and TRBJ2-7; TRBD1 agrees at 7 bases. This CDR3 is CASSERGQAPTAEQYF. CDR3 DNA: TGTGCCAGCAGTGAAAGAGGACAGGCTCCAACGGCCGAGCAGTACTTC.